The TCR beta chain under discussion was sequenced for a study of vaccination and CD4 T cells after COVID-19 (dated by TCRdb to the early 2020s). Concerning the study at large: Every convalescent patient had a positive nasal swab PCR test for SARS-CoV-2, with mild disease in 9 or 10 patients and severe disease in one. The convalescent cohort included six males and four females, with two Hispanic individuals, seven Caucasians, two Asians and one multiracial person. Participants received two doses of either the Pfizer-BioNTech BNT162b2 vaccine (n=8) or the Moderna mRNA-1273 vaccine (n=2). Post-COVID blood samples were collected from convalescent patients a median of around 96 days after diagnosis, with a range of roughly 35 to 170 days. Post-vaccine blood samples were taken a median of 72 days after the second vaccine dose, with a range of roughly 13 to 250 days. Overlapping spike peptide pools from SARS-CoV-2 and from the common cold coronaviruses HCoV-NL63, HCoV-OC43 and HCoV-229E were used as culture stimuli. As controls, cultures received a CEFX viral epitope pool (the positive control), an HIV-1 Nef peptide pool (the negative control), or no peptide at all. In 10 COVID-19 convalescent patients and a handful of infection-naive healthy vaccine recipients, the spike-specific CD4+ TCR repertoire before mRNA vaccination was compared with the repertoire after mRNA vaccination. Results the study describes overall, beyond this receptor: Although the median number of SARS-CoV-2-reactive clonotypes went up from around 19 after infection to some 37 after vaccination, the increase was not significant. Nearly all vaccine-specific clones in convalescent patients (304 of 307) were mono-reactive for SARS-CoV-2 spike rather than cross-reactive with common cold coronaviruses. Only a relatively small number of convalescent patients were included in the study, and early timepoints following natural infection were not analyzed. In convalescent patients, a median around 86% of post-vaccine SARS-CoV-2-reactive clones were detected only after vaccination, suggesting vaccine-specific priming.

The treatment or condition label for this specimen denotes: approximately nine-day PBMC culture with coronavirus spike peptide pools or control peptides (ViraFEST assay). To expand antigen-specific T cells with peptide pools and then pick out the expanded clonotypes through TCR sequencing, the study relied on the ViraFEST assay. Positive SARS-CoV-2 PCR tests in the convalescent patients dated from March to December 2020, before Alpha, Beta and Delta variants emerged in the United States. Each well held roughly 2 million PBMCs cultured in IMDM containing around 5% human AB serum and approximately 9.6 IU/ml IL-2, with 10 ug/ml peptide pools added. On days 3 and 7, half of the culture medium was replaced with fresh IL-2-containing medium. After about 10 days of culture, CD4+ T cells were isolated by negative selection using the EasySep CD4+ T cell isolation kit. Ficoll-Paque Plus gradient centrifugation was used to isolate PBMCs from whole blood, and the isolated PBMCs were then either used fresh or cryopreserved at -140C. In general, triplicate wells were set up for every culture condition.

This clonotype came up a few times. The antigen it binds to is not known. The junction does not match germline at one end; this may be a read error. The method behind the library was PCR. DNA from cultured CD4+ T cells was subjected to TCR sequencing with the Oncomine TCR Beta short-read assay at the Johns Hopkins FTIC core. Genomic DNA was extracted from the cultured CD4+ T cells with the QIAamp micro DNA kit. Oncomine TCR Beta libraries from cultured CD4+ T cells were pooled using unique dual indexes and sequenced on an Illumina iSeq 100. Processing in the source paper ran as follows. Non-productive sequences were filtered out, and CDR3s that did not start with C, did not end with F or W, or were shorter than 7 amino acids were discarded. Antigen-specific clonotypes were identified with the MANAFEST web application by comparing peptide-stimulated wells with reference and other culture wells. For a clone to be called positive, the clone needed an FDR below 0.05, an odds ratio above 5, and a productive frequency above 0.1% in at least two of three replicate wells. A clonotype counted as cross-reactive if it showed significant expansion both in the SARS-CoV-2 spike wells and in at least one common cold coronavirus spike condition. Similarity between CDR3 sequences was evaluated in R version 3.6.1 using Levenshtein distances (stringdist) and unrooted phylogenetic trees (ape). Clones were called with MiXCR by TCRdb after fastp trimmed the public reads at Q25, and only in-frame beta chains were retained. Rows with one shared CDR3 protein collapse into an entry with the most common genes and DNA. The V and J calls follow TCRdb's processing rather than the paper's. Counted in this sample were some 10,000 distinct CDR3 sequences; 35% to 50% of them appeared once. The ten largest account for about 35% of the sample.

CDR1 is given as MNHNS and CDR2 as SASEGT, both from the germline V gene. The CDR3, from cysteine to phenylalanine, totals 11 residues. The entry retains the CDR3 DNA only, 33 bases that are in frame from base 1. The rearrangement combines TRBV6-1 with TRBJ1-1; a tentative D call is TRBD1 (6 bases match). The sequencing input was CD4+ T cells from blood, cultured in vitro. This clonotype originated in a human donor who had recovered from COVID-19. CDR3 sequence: CASNTGLTGAF. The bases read TGTGCCAGCAATACGGGCCTGACAGGCGCCTTT.